The TCR beta chain described here comes from a study of cytomegalovirus exposure and HLA in healthy donors. Study-level information: An early release of data contained approximately 80 million unique TCRs, which came from HLA-typed donors. Study outcomes and limitations: As a later analysis revealed, most CMV-associated TCR beta chains appeared HLA-restricted. The authors later linked a missense DCLRE1C variant to TCR beta V- and J-gene trimming. About 87% or about 30% of the time was how often most TCR beta V segments were productive, according to an earlier analysis.

The PCR contained 60 Vbeta and 13 Jbeta primers. This table comes from immunoSEQ multiplex PCR, and its TCRdb copy is limited to in-frame clones, with some not included. The repertoire has some 180,000 clones, 85% of them found once; the top ten carry 2.5%. As for this clone: Its antigen remains unidentified.

The CDR3 totals 13 residues. V dropped 6 bases and J dropped 2; count of bases not matched to a gene: 3. Germline V lookup: CDR1 SGHTA, CDR2 FQGNSA. The receptor was derived from a man between 25 and 39 years old in good health and CMV-seropositive. The rearrangement joins TRBV7-2 to TRBJ2-5; 7 bases are a match to TRBD2. Sequencing input: PBMCs. The CDR3 nucleotides read TGTGCCAGCAGGGGGGGGATTCAAGAGACCCAGTACTTC. Encoded protein: CASRGGIQETQYF.